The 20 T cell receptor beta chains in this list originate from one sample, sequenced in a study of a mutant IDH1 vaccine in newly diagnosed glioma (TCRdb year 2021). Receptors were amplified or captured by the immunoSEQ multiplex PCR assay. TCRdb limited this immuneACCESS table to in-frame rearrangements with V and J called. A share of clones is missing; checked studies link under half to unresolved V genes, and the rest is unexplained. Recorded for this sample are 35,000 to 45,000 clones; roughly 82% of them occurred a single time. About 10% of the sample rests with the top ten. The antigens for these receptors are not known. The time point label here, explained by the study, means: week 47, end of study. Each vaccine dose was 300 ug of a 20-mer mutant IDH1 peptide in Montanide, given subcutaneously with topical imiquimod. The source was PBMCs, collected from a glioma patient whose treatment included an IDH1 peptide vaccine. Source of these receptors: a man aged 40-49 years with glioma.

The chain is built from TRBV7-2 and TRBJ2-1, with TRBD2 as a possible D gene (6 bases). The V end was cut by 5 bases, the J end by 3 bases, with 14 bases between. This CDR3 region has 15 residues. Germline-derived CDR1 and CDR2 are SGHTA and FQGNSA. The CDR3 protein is CASSPRGGDYNEQFF. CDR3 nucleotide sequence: TGTGCCAGCAGCCCACGGGGCGGGGACTACAATGAGCAGTTCTTC.

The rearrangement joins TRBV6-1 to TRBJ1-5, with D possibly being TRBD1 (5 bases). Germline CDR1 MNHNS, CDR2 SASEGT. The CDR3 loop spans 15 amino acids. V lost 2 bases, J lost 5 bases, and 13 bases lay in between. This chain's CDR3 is CASSESAGMDQPQHF. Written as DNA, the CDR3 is TGTGCCAGCAGTGAATCGGCAGGGATGGATCAGCCCCAGCATTTT.

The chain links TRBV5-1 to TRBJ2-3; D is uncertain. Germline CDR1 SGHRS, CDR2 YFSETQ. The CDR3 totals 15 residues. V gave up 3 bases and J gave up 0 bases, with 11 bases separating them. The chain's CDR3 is CASSSIPGSTDTQYF. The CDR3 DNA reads TGCGCCAGCAGCTCAATACCGGGCAGCACAGATACGCAGTATTTT.

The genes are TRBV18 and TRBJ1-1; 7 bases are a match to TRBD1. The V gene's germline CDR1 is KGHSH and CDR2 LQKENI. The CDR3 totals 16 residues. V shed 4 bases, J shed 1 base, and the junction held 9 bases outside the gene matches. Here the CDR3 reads CASSRARQGRNTEAFF. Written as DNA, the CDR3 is TGTGCCAGCTCACGCGCGAGACAGGGCCGGAACACTGAAGCTTTCTTT.

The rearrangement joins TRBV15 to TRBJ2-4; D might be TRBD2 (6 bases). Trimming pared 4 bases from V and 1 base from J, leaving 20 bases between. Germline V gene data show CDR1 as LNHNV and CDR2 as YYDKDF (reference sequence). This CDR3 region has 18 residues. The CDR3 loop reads CATSIGSGARVAKNIQYF. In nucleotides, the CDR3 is TGTGCCACCAGCATCGGTTCGGGAGCGAGGGTTGCCAAAAACATTCAGTACTTC.

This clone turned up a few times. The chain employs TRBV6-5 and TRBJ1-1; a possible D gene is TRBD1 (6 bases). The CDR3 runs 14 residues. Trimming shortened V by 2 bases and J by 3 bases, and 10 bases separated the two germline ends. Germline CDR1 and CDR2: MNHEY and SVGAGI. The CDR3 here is CASSYQGRDTEAFF. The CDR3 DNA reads TGTGCCAGCAGTTACCAGGGGCGAGACACTGAAGCTTTCTTT.

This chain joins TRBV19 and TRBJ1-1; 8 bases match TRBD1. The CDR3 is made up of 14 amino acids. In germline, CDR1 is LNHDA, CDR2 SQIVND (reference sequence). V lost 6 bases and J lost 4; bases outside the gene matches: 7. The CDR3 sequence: CASSPTGVRTEAFF. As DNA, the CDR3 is TGTGCCAGTAGCCCGACAGGGGTTCGCACTGAAGCTTTCTTT.

The CDR3 sequence: CASSYSIYEGAGYTF. CDR3 nucleotides: TGTGCCAGCAGTTACTCGATTTACGAGGGGGCTGGCTACACCTTC. J is TRBJ1-2 and V is TRBV6-5, with 7 bases matching TRBD1. The trim removed 0 bases at V and 7 bases at J, leaving 8 bases unmatched. The CDR3 length is 15 residues. The germline V gene encodes CDR1 MNHEY and CDR2 SVGAGI.

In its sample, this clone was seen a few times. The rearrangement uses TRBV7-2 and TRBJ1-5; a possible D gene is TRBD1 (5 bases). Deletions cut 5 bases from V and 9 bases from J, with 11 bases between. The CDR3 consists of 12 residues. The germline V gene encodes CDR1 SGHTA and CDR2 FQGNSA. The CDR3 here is CASSQAGRPQHF. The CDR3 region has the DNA TGTGCCAGCAGCCAGGCAGGGAGGCCCCAGCATTTT.

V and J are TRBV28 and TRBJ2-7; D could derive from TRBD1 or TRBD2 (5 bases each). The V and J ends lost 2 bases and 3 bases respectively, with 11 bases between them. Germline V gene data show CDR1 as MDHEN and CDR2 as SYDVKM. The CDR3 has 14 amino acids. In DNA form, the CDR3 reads TGTGCCAGCAGTTTAAGGCAGGGACGCTACGAGCAGTACTTC. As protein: CASSLRQGRYEQYF.

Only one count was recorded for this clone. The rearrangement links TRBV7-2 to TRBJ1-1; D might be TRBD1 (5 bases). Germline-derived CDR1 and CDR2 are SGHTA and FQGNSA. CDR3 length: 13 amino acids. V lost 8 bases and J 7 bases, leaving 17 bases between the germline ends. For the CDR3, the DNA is TGTGCCAGCCTGTTAATAGCGAGGGGTGAAGCTTTCTTT. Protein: CASLLIARGEAFF.

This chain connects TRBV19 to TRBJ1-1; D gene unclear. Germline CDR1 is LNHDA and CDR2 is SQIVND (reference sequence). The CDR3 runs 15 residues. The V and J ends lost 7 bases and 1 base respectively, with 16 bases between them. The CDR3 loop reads CASTPGQPGNTEAFF. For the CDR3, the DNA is TGTGCCAGTACCCCCGGGCAGCCAGGGAACACTGAAGCTTTCTTT.

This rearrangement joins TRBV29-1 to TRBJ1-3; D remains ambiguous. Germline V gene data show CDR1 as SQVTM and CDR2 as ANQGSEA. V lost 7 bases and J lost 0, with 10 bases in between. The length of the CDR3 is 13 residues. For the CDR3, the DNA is TGCAGCGCCGAGACAAACTCTGGAAACACCATATATTTT. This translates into CSAETNSGNTIYF.

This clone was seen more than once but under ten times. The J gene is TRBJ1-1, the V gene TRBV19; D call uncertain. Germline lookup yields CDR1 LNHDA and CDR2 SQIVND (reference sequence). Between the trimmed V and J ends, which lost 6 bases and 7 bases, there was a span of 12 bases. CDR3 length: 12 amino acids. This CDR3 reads CASRMGRIEAFF. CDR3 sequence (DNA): TGTGCCAGTAGGATGGGTAGGATTGAAGCTTTCTTT.

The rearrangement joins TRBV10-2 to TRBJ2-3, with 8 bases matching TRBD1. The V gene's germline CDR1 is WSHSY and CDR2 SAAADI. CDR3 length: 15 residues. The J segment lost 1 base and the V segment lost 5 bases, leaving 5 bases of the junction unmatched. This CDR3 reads CASSYGQGGTDTQYF. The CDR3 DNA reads TGCGCCAGCAGTTATGGACAGGGAGGCACAGATACGCAGTATTTT.

This chain's CDR3 is CASSSGWNTGELFF. CDR3 DNA: TGTGCCAGCAGTTCCGGGTGGAACACCGGGGAGCTGTTTTTT. The chain joins TRBV6-5 to TRBJ2-2; unclear D gene. The germline CDR1 and CDR2 sequences are MNHEY and SVGAGI. The CDR3 length is 14 residues. Trimming left V 4 bases short and J 1 base short, with 7 bases between.

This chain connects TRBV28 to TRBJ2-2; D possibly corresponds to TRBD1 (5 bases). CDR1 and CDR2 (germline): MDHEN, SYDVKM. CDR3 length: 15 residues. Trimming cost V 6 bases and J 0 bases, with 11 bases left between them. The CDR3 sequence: CASRMSGPNTGELFF. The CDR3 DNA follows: TGTGCCAGCAGGATGTCAGGGCCGAACACCGGGGAGCTGTTTTTT.

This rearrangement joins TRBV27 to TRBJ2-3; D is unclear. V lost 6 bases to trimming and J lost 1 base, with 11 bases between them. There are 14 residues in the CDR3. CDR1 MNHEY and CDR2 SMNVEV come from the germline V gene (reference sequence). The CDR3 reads CASRYRFGTDTQYF. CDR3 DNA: TGTGCCAGCAGGTATCGTTTTGGCACAGATACGCAGTATTTT.

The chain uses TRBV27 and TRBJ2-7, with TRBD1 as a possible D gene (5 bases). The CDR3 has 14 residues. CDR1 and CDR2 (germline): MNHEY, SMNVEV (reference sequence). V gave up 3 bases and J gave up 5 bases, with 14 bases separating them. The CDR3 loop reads CASSFIQGAHEQYF. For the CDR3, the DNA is TGTGCCAGCAGTTTTATTCAAGGGGCCCACGAGCAGTACTTC.

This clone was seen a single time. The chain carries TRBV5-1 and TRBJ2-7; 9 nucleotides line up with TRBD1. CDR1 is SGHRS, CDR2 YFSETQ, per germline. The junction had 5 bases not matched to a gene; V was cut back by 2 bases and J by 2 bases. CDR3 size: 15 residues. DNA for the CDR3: TGCGCCAGCAGCTTCGGGACAGGGACCACCTACGAGCAGTACGTC. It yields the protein CASSFGTGTTYEQYV.